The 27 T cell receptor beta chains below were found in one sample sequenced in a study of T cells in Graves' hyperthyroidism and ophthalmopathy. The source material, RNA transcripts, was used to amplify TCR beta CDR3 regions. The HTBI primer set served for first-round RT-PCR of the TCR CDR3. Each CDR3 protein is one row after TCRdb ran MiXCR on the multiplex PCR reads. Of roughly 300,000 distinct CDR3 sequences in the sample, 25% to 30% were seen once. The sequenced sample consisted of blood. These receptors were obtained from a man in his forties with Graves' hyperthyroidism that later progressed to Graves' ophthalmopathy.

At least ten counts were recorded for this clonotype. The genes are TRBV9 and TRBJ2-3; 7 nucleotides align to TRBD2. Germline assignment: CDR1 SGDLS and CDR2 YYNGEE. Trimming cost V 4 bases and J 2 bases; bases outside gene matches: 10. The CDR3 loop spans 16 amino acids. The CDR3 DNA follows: TGTGCCAGCAGCCCCCGCGGGGGAGGGGACACAGATACGCAGTATTTT. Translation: CASSPRGGGDTDTQYF.

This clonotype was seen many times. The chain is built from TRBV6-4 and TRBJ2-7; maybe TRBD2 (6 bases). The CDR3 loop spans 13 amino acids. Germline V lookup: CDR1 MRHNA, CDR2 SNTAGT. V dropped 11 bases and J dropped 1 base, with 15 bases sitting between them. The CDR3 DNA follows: TGTGCCGTCGGGACTCCAGAGTCCTACGAGCAGTACTTC. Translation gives CAVGTPESYEQYF.

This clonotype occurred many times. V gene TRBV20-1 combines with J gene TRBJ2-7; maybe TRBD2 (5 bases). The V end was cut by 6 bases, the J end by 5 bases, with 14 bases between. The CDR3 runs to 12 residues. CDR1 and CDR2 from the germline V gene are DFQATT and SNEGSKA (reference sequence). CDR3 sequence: CSASLAPNEQYF. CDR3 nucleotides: TGCAGTGCATCGCTAGCTCCCAACGAGCAGTACTTC.

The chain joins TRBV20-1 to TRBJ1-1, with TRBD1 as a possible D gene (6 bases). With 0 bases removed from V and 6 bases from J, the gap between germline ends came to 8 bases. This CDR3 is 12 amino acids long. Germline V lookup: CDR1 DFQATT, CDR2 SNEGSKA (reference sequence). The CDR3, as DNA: TGCAGTGCTAGAGATTCAGGGGCTGAAGCTTTCTTT. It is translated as CSARDSGAEAFF.

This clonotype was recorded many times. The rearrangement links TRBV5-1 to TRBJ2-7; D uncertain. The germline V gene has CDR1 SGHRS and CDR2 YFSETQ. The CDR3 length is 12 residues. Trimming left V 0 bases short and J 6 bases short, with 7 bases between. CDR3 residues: CASSLGATEQYF. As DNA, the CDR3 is TGCGCCAGCAGCTTGGGCGCGACCGAGCAGTACTTC.

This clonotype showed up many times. CDR3 DNA sequence: TGTGCCAGCGGGATGGGTTATGGCTACACCTTC. This translates into CASGMGYGYTF. The J gene is TRBJ1-2, the V gene TRBV11-2; D unresolved. Trimming pared 8 bases from V and 5 bases from J, leaving 9 bases between. The CDR3 contains 11 residues. Germline CDR1 and CDR2: SGHAT and FQNNGV.

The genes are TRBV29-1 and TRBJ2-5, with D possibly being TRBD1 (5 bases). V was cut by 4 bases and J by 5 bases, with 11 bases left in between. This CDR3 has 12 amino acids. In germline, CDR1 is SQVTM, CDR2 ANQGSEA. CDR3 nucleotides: TGCAGCGTTGTGGTCAGGGTTGAGACCCAGTACTTC. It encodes CSVVVRVETQYF.

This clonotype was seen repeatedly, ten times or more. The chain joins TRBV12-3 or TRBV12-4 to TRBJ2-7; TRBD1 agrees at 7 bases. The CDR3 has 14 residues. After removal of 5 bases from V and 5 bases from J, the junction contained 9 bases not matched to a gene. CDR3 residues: CASSLRGSANEQYF. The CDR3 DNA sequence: TGTGCCAGCAGTCTCAGGGGGAGTGCGAACGAGCAGTACTTC.

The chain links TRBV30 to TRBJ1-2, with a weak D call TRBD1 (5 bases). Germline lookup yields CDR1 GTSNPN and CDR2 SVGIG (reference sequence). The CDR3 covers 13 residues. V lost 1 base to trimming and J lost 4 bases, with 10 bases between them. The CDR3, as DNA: TGTGCCTGGAGTGATGGGGGGGGCTATGGCTACACCTTC. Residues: CAWSDGGGYGYTF.

CDR3 protein: CASSQHGGRGNTEAFF. DNA of the CDR3: TGTGCCAGCAGCCAACATGGGGGGCGAGGGAACACTGAAGCTTTCTTT. The chain uses TRBV11-2 and TRBJ1-1, with D possibly being TRBD1 (6 bases). Deletions cut 5 bases from V and 1 base from J, with 17 bases between. The CDR3 has 16 amino acids. Germline V gives CDR1 SGHAT, CDR2 FQNNGV.

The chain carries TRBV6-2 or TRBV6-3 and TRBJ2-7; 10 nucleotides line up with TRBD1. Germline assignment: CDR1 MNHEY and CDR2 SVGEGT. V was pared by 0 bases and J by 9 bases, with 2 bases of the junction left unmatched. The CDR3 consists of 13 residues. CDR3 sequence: CASSYSRDRGQYF. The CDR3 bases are TGTGCCAGCAGTTACTCGAGGGACAGGGGGCAGTACTTC.

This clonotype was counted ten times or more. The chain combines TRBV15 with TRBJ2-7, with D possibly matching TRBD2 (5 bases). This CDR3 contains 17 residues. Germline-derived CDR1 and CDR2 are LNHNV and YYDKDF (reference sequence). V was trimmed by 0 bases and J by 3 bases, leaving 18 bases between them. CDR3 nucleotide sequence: TGTGCCACCAGCAGAGAAGAAGGACGGAGGAGGTTCTACGAGCAGTACTTC. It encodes CATSREEGRRRFYEQYF.

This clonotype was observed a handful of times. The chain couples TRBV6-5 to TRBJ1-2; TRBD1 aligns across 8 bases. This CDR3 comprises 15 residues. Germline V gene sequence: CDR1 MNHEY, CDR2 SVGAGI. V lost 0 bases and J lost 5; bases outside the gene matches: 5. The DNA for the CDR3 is TGTGCCAGCAGTTACTCCCAGGGGGCATCTTATGGCTACACCTTC. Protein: CASSYSQGASYGYTF.

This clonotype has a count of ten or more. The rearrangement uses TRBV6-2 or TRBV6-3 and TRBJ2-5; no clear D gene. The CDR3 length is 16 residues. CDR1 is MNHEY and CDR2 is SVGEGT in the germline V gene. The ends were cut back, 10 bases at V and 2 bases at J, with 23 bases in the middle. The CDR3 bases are TGTGCCACCGTTCGTCGTGAAATTCGGAATCAAGAGACCCAGTACTTC. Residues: CATVRREIRNQETQYF.

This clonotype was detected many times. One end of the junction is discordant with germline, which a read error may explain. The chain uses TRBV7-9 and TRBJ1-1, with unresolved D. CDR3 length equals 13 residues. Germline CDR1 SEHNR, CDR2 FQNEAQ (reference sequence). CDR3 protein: CASSLGSNTEAFF. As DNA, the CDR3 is TGTGCCAGCAGTTTAGGGTCGAACACTGAAGCTTTCTTT.

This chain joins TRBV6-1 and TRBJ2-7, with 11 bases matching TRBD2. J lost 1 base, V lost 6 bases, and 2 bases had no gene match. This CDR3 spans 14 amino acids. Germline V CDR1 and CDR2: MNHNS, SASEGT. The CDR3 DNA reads TGTGCCAGCAGGACTAGCGGGATGTCCTACGAGCAGTACTTC. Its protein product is CASRTSGMSYEQYF.

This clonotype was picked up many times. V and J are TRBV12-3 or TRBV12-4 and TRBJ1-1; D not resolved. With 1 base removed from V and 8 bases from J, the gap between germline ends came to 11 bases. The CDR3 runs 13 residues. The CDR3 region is CASSLEGKMEAFF. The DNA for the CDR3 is TGTGCCAGCAGTTTAGAGGGTAAGATGGAAGCTTTCTTT.

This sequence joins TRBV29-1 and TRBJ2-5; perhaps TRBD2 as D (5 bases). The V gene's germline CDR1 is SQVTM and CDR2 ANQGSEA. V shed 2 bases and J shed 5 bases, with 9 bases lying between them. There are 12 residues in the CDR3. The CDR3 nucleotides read TGCAGCGTTGAAATGCGGGTTGAGACCCAGTACTTC. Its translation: CSVEMRVETQYF.

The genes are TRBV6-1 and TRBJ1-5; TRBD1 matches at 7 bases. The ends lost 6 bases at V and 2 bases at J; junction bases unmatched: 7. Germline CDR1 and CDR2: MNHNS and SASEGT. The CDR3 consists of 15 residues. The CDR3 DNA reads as TGTGCCAGCAGGACAACAGGGGAGGGCAATCAGCCCCAGCATTTT. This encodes CASRTTGEGNQPQHF.

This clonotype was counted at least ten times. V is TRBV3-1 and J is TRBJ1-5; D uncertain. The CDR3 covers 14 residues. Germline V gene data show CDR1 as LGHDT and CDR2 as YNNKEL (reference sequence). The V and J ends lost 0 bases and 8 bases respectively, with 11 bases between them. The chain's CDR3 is CASSQDPGREPQHF. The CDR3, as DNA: TGTGCCAGCAGCCAAGATCCGGGAAGGGAGCCCCAGCATTTT.

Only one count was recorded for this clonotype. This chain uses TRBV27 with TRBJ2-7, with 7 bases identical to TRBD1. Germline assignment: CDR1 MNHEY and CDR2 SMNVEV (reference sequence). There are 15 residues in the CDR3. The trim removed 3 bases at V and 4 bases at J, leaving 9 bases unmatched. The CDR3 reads CASSFSTGVWYEQYF. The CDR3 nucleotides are TGTGCCAGCAGTTTCTCTACAGGGGTTTGGTACGAGCAGTACTTC.

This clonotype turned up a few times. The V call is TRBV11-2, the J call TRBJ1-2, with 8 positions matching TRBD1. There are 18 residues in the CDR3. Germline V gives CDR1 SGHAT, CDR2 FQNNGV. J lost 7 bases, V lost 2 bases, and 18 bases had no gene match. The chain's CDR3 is CASSLKPGQEFPRGGYTF. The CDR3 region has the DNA TGTGCCAGCAGCTTAAAACCGGGACAGGAATTCCCTCGGGGTGGCTACACCTTC.

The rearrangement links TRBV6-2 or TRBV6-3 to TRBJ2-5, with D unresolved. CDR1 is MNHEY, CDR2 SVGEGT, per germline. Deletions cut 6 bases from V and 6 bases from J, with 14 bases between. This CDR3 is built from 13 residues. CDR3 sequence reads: CASSLERTQTQYF. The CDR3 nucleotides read TGTGCCAGCAGCCTTGAAAGAACCCAGACCCAGTACTTC.

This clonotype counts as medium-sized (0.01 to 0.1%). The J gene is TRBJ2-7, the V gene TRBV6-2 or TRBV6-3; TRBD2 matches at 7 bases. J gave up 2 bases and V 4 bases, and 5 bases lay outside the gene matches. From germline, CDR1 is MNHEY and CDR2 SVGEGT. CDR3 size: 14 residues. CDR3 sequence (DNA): TGTGCCAGCAGTTCAAAGCGGGAAACCTACGAGCAGTACTTC. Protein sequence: CASSSKRETYEQYF.

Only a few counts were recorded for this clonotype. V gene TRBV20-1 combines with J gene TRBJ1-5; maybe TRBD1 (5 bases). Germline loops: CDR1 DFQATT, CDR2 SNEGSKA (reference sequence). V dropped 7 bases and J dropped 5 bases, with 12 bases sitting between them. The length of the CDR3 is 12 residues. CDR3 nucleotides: TGCAGTGGTGGGACCGCGGATCAGCCCCAGCATTTT. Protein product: CSGGTADQPQHF.

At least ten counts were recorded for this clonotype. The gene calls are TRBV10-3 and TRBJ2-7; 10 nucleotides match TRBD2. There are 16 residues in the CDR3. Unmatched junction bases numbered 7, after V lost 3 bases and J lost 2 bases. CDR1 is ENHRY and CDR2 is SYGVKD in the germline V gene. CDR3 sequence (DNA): TGTGCCATCAGTGAACGTGGACTAGCGGCAACCTACGAGCAGTACTTC. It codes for CAISERGLAATYEQYF.

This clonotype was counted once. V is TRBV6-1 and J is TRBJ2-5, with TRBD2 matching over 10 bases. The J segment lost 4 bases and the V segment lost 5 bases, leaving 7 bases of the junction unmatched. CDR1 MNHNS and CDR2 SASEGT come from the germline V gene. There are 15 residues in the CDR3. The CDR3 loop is CASSTGLAERETQYF. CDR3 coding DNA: TGTGCCAGCAGTACCGGACTAGCGGAGCGAGAGACCCAGTACTTC.